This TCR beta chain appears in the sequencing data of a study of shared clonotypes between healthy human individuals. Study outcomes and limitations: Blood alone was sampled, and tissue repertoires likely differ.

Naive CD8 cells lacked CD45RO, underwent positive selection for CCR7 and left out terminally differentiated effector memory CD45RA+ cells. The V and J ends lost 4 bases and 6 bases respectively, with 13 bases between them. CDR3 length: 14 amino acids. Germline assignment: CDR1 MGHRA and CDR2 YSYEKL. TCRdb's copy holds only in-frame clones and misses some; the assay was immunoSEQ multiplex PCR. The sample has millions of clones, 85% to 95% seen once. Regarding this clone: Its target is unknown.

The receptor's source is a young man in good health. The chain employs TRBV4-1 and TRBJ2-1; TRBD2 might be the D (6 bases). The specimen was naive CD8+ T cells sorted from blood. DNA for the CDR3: TGCGCCAGCAGCCGACGCATGGAGGGCAATGAGCAGTTCTTC. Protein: CASSRRMEGNEQFF.